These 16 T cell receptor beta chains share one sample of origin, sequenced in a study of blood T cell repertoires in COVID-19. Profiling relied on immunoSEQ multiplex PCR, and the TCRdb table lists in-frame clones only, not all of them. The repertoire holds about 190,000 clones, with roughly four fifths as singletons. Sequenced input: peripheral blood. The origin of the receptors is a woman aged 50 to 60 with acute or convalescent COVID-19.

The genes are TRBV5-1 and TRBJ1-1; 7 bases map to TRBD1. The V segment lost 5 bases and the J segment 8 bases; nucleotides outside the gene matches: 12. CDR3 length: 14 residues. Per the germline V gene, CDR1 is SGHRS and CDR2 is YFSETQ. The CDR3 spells CASSQRNRDSEAFF. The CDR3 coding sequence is TGCGCCAGCAGTCAACGTAACAGGGACAGCGAAGCTTTCTTT. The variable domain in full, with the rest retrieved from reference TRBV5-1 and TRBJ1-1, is KAGVTQTPRYLIKTRGQQVTLSCSPISGHRSVSWYQQTPGQGLQFLFEYFSETQRNKGNFPGRFSGRQFSNSRSEMNVSTLELGDSALYLCASSQRNRDSEAFFGQGTRLTVV.

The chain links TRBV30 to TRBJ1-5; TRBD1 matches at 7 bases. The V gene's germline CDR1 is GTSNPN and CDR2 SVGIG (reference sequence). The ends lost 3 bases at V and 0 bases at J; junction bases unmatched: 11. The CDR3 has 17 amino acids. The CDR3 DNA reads TGTGCCTGGAGCCGGACAGGAGGATGGTATAGCAATCAGCCCCAGCATTTT. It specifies CAWSRTGGWYSNQPQHF.

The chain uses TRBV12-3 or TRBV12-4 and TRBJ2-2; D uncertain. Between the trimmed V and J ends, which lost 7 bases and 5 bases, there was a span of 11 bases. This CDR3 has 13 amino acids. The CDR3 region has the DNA TGTGCCAGCATCGACGACTGGACCGGGGAGCTGTTTTTT. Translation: CASIDDWTGELFF.

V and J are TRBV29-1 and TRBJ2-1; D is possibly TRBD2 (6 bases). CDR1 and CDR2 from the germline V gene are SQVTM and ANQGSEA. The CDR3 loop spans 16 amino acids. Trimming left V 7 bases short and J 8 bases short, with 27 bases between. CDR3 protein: CSGGTVQRATGDEQFF. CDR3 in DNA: TGCAGCGGCGGGACCGTACAGCGGGCAACGGGAGATGAGCAGTTCTTC.

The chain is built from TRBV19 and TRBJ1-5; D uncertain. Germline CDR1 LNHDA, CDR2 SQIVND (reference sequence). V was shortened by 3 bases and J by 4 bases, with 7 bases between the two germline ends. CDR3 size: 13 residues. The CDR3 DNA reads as TGTGCCAGTAGTATGTCACTAAATCAGCCCCAGCATTTT. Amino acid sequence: CASSMSLNQPQHF. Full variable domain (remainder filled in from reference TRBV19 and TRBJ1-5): DGGITQSPKYLFRKEGQNVTLSCEQNLNHDAMYWYRQDPGQGLRLIYYSQIVNDFQKGDIAEGYSVSREKKESFPLTVTSAQKNPTAFYLCASSMSLNQPQHFGDGTRLSIL.

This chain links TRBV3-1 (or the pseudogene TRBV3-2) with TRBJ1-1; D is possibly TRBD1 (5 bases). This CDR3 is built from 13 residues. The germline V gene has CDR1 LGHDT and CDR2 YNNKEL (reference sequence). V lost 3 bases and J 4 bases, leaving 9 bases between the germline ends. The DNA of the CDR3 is TGTGCCAGCAGCCACAGGGTCGGCACTGAAGCTTTCTTT. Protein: CASSHRVGTEAFF.

CDR3: CASSLRGVPGGFNNEQFF. The CDR3 DNA follows: TGTGCCAGCAGTTTAAGGGGGGTACCGGGAGGGTTCAACAATGAGCAGTTCTTC. This chain joins TRBV27 and TRBJ2-1, with 8 bases lining up with TRBD2. The CDR3 length is 18 residues. Germline V lookup: CDR1 MNHEY, CDR2 SMNVEV (reference sequence). V gave up 2 bases and J gave up 5 bases; unmatched junction bases: 14.

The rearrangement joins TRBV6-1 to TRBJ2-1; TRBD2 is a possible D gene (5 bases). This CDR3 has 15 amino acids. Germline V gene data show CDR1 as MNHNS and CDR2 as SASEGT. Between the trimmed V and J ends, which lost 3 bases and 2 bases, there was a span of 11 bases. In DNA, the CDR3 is TGTGCCAGCAGTGATGACGAGCGGCCCTACAATGAGCAGTTCTTC. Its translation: CASSDDERPYNEQFF.

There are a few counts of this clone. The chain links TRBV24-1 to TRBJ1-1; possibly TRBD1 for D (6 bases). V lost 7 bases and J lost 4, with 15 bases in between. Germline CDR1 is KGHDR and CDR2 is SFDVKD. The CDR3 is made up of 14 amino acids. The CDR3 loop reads CATRAEGEGTEAFF. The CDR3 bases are TGTGCCACCAGAGCTGAGGGGGAGGGCACTGAAGCTTTCTTT.

The CDR3 DNA reads TGTGCCAGCAGTCCGGACAGATTCTATGGCTACACCTTC. Translation: CASSPDRFYGYTF. The rearrangement links TRBV12-3 or TRBV12-4 to TRBJ1-2, with D perhaps TRBD1 (6 bases). This CDR3 spans 13 amino acids. V shed 5 bases and J shed 4 bases, with 11 bases lying between them.

The CDR3 DNA follows: TGTGCCATCAGTGGGGGACAGGGGGGCATGAACACTGAAGCTTTCTTT. This encodes CAISGGQGGMNTEAFF. The chain uses TRBV10-3 and TRBJ1-1; 11 nucleotides line up with TRBD1. The CDR3 has 16 residues. Germline V gene lookup returns CDR1 ENHRY and CDR2 SYGVKD. Trimming at V came to 4 bases and at J to 0 bases, leaving 4 bases not matched to a gene.

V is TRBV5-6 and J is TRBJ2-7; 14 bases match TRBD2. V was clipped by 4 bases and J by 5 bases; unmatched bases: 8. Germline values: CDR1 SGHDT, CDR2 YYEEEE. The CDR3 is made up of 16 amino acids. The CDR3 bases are TGTGCCAGCAGCCTCGGGACTAGCGGGAGCTTAGACGAGCAGTACTTC. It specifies CASSLGTSGSLDEQYF.

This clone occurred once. In DNA, the CDR3 is TGTGCCAGCAGTAGGGGGACTAGCGGAGGCTACGAGCAGTACTTC. Protein: CASSRGTSGGYEQYF. The chain couples TRBV6-5 to TRBJ2-7; TRBD2 agrees at 11 bases. Germline CDR1 MNHEY, CDR2 SVGAGI. CDR3 length equals 15 residues. V gave up 5 bases and J gave up 3 bases; unmatched junction bases: 6.

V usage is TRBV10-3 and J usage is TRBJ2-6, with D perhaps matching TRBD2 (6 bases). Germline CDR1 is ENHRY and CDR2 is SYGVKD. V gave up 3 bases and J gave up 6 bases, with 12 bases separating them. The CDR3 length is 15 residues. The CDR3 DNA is TGTGCCATCAGTGATCCGGGGGAAACGGCCAACGTCCTGACTTTC. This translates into CAISDPGETANVLTF.

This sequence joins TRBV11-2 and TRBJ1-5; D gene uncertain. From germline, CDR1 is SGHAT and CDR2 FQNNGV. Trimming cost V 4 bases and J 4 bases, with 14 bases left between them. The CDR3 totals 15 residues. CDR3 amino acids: CASSSWVGENQPQHF. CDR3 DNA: TGTGCCAGCAGCTCTTGGGTCGGGGAAAATCAGCCCCAGCATTTT.

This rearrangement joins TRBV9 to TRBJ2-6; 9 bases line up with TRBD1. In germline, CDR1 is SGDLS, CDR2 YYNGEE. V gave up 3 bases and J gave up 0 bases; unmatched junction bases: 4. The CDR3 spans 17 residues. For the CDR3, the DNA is TGTGCCAGCAGCGCGGGACAGGGCAGCTCTGGGGCCAACGTCCTGACTTTC. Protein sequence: CASSAGQGSSGANVLTF.